This TCR beta chain was documented in a study of human T cells and chemical hapten exposure. Time point meaning: patch test 2, 6 weeks after DPC sensitization. Regarding treatment: therapeutic diphenylcyclopropenone sensitization with weekly scalp DPC. Only after blood had been drawn was each patch test applied. Whole blood, unfractionated, served as the material for total RNA extraction. The V end was cut by 1 base, the J end by 7 bases, with 13 bases between. Germline CDR1 SGHTA, CDR2 FQGNSA. The CDR3 is 15 amino acids. TCRdb used MiXCR to reprocess the RACE reads, holding one entry per CDR3 protein. Of nearly 95,000 distinct CDR3 sequences detected, roughly 9.6% appear once; the ten largest clones hold over 2%.

This material consisted of whole blood, taken in connection with sensitization to the hapten diphenylcyclopropenone (DPC). The genes are TRBV7-2 and TRBJ1-4, with a tentative D call TRBD1 (6 bases). The receptor comes from a man in his forties with alopecia areata. Some clones in this sample may be carry-over from other donors' samples. In DNA, the CDR3 is TGTGCCAGCAGCTTAGGCCTGGGGGCGGGTGAAAAACTGTTTTTT. It is translated as CASSLGLGAGEKLFF.